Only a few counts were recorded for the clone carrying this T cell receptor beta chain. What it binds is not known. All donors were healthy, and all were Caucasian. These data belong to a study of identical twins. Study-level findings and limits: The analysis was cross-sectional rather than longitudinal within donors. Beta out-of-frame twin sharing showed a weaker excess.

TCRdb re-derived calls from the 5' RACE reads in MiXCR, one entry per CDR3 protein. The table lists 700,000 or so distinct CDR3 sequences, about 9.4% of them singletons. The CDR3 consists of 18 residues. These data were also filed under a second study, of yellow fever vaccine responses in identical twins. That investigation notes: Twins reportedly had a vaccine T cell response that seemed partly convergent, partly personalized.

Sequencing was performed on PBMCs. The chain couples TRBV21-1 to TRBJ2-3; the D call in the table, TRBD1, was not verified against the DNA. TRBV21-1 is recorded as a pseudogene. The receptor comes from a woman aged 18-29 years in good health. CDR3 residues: CASSKTPMCGARTDTQYF. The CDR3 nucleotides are TGTGCCAGCAGCAAGACCCCCATGTGCGGGGCCCGCACAGATACGCAGTATTTT.